The entry that follows covers one TCR beta chain sequence. These data originate in a study of blood T cell repertoires in COVID-19. Turning to the study itself: PBMCs, B-cell-depleted T cells, or T cells provided the cDNA or gDNA that made up the material.

Per the original methods: Scientists estimated how many nucleated cells there were by amplifying reference gene primers. Using immunoSEQ multiplex PCR, the repertoire was profiled, and TCRdb retains in-frame clones only, with some absent. V and J calls and clone size are those listed in that table; D and trimming were worked out from the DNA. The sample gives 30,000 to 45,000 clones, 80% to 90% of which show up once; around 7% is in the top ten. Trimming removed 2 bases at V and 4 bases at J, with 15 bases between. Germline values: CDR1 GTSNPN, CDR2 SVGIG (reference sequence). This CDR3 region has 14 residues.

This receptor was taken from a human donor in a cohort sampled during active COVID-19. The sequencing sample was made of peripheral blood. The genes are TRBV30 and TRBJ2-7; D might be TRBD1 (6 bases). CDR3 in amino acids: CAWSPQAGAYEQYF. The CDR3 region has the DNA TGTGCCTGGAGTCCTCAGGCAGGGGCATACGAGCAGTACTTC.